This entry is about one TCR beta chain. Sequencing of TCR beta was performed on blood CD8+ T cells and on blood CD4+ T cells. Relapsing-remitting disease, either stable or active, was present in the treatment-naive patients who were the multiple sclerosis controls. TEMRA cells were enriched by FACS, while CD8+ and CD4+ T cells were obtained through a negative isolation that was performed magnetically. This sample is drawn from a study of CD8 T cells in Susac syndrome. The CDR3 has 13 amino acids. V dropped 5 bases and J dropped 5 bases, with 13 bases sitting between them. Germline loops: CDR1 DFQATT, CDR2 SNEGSKA (reference sequence). Reverse transcription of about 0.5 to 1 ug RNA was carried out with random hexamers. The immunoSEQ assay covered 54 Vbeta and 13 Jbeta segments for CDR3. Via MiXCR, TCRdb re-called the immunoSEQ multiplex PCR reads, giving one row per CDR3 protein. The table records under 550,000 distinct CDR3 sequences, roughly 85% of them present only once.

V is TRBV20-1 and J is TRBJ2-1, with D possibly TRBD2 on 6 matching bases. The receptor comes from a human donor with multiple sclerosis. Sequenced input: CD8+ T cells from PBMCs. The CDR3 protein is CSAHSGEDNEQFF. CDR3 coding DNA: TGCAGTGCTCATAGCGGAGAGGACAATGAGCAGTTCTTC.